This TCR beta chain was sequenced during a study of T cell repertoires in cytomegalovirus infection. Study-level information: The public TCR beta signatures pointed to both CMV infection and matching HLA type. Regarding the study as a whole: People with CMV and the relevant HLA were identified by cumulative public TCR beta family frequency.

CDR3 size: 15 residues. J lost 3 bases, V lost 1 base, and 3 bases had no gene match. Germline V CDR1 and CDR2: SGHTA, FQGNSA. TCRdb analysed the reads with MiXCR anew, one entry per CDR3 protein. The sample lists about 76,000 distinct CDR3 sequences; approximately 3.7% were seen once. There are many counts of this clonotype. Its antigen is unidentified. The source material was PBMCs. This TCR was recovered from a human donor in good health (CMV status not recorded). Some clones in this sample may be carry-over from other donors' samples. The chain couples TRBV7-2 to TRBJ1-5; TRBD1 matches 7 bases. The CDR3 bases are TGTGCCAGCAGCTTAGAACAGGGGCCCAATCAGCCCCAGCATTTT. Its protein is CASSLEQGPNQPQHF.